The present T cell receptor beta chain was sequenced within a study of shared clonotypes between healthy human individuals. In the study overall: Per-donor plates numbered three CD4 naive, three CD4 memory, two CD8 naive and one CD8 memory.

For this clone: Its target is not known.

Points from the study as a whole: Lower generation probabilities were found for non-shared clonotypes than for those shared by all four donors. Exclusively blood specimens were collected; tissue repertoires likely differ.

The CDR3 has 17 amino acids. Germline lookup yields CDR1 LGHNA and CDR2 YNFKEQ. Trimming shortened V by 0 bases and J by 0 bases, and 15 bases separated the two germline ends. Here immunoSEQ multiplex PCR was the method, and the copy in TCRdb shows in-frame clones only, minus some. The sample comprises some 2 million clones, about 95% of which are singletons, and around 0.13% rests with the top ten. The rearrangement uses TRBV4-2 and TRBJ2-7; possible D gene TRBD1, 5 bases. The receptor was derived from a man between 18 and 29 years old in good health. Specimen: naive CD4+ T cells sorted from blood. As to subset: CD45RA+ positively selected. In nucleotides, the CDR3 is TGTGCCAGCAGCCAAGATAGAGACAGCTCCAACTCCTACGAGCAGTACTTC. It encodes CASSQDRDSSNSYEQYF.